These T cell receptor beta chains were read from a single sample in a study of identical twins. TCRdb itself ran the 5' RACE reads through MiXCR, one entry per CDR3 protein. The sample has approximately 1.8 million distinct CDR3 sequences; less than 40% are singletons. Sequencing was done on a sample of cord blood. The source of these receptors is a newborn girl in good health. The CDR3 runs from the conserved cysteine through the conserved F or W. Fields, in order: V gene, clone size, J gene, CDR3 protein. Clone size appears in some rows only: once, few, many, or a class for an expanded clone.

V gene: TRBV6-1
clone size: few
J gene: TRBJ1-2
CDR3 protein: CASERGVGYYGYTF

V gene: TRBV28
clone size: -
J gene: TRBJ1-4
CDR3 protein: CASSLGLTIGEKLFF

V gene: TRBV7-6
clone size: -
J gene: TRBJ2-5
CDR3 protein: CASSFSTSGQETQYF

V gene: TRBV20-1
clone size: -
J gene: TRBJ1-1
CDR3 protein: CSARKGASNTEAFF

V gene: TRBV24-1
clone size: once
J gene: TRBJ1-2
CDR3 protein: CATSAWGGDGCTF

V gene: TRBV21-1
clone size: few
J gene: TRBJ2-5
CDR3 protein: CASSKEGDQETQYF

V gene: TRBV4-1
clone size: -
J gene: TRBJ2-1
CDR3 protein: CASSRNEASSSYNEQFF

V gene: TRBV27
clone size: -
J gene: TRBJ1-5
CDR3 protein: CASSLPGQNSNQPQHF

V gene: TRBV28
clone size: -
J gene: TRBJ1-5
CDR3 protein: CASSKFSAVTNQPQHF

V gene: TRBV12-3/TRBV12-4
clone size: -
J gene: TRBJ2-4
CDR3 protein: CASILRDRVRQYF

V gene: TRBV28
clone size: -
J gene: TRBJ1-6
CDR3 protein: CAGRASFMPNSPLHF

V gene: TRBV6-6
clone size: few
J gene: TRBJ1-5
CDR3 protein: CASSYSQGRIQPQHF

V gene: TRBV10-1
clone size: -
J gene: TRBJ2-7
CDR3 protein: CASSESQDNEQYF

V gene: TRBV29-1
clone size: -
J gene: TRBJ2-3
CDR3 protein: CSVEDLLLTSSTDTQYF

V gene: TRBV14
clone size: -
J gene: TRBJ2-1
CDR3 protein: CASSPKINSQGTTYNEQFF

V gene: TRBV4-2
clone size: many
J gene: TRBJ1-4
CDR3 protein: CASSPPGRENEKLFF

V gene: TRBV7-2
clone size: few
J gene: TRBJ2-7
CDR3 protein: CASSLDFISYEQYF

V gene: TRBV20-1
clone size: few
J gene: TRBJ2-3
CDR3 protein: CSAVPPGQGSGDTQYF

V gene: TRBV27
clone size: -
J gene: TRBJ2-3
CDR3 protein: CASMLRGLETDTQYF

V gene: TRBV5-4
clone size: few
J gene: TRBJ1-1
CDR3 protein: CASSLTRSEAFF